This TCR beta chain came from a study of technical replicates of blood from four donors. Assay: immunoSEQ multiplex PCR; the TCRdb copy retains only in-frame clones and omits some. The sample lists some 80,000 clones, about 90% occurring once. V was cut by 5 bases and J by 3 bases, with 14 bases left in between. Germline V gene data show CDR1 as SGHTA and CDR2 as FQGNSA. The CDR3 has 15 residues. The chain links TRBV7-2 to TRBJ2-1; perhaps TRBD2 as D (6 bases). The material sequenced was T cells isolated from PBMCs. The source of this sequence is a human donor in good health. The CDR3 DNA reads as TGTGCCAGCAGCCAGTCTCGGGACTTCTACAATGAGCAGTTCTTC. It specifies CASSQSRDFYNEQFF. The variable domain in full, with the rest retrieved from reference TRBV7-2 and TRBJ2-1, is GAGVSQSPSNKVTEKGKDVELRCDPISGHTALYWYRQSLGQGLEFLIYFQGNSAPDKSGLPSDRFSAERTGGSVSTLTIQRTQQEDSAVYLCASSQSRDFYNEQFFGPGTRLTVL.